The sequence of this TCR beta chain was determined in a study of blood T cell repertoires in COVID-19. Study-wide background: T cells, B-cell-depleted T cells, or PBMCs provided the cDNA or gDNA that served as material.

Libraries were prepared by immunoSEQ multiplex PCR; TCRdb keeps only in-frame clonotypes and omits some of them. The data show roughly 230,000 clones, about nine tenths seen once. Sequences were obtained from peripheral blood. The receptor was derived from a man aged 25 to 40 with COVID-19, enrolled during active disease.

The CDR3 loop reads CASRTQSTEAFF. The CDR3 nucleotides are TGTGCCAGCAGGACTCAATCGACTGAAGCTTTCTTT. The V and J genes are TRBV11-2 and TRBJ1-1; D gene uncertain. CDR1 and CDR2 (germline): SGHAT, FQNNGV. Trimming cost V 6 bases and J 5 bases, with 10 bases left between them. This CDR3 is built from 12 residues.